This entry lists 23 T cell receptor beta chains sequenced from one sample in a study of control samples from healthy donors and cancer patients. The repertoire was sequenced with immunoSEQ multiplex PCR; TCRdb's copy has only in-frame clones and lacks some. The sample lists around 94,000 clones, more than 85% occurring once. Input material: blood. All receptors derive from a woman in her 30s in good health.

This chain links TRBV5-1 with TRBJ2-3; TRBD1 might be the D (5 bases). This CDR3 has 14 residues. V was pared by 6 bases and J by 4 bases, with 15 bases between. The V gene's germline CDR1 is SGHRS and CDR2 YFSETQ. CDR3 bases: TGCGCCAGCACACATACCCAGGGCTCAGATACGCAGTATTTT. As protein: CASTHTQGSDTQYF.

V and J are TRBV7-2 and TRBJ1-3; weak D call: TRBD1 (5 bases). CDR1 and CDR2 (germline): SGHTA, FQGNSA. The CDR3 extends over 17 amino acids. V was shortened by 2 bases and J by 1 base, with 15 bases between the two germline ends. The CDR3 DNA is TGTGCCAGCAGCTTATTCGGCAGGGCAAGGTCTGGAAACACCATATATTTT. Translating gives CASSLFGRARSGNTIYF.

The CDR3 DNA follows: TGTGCCAGTAGTATTGGCAGAACCTACGAGCAGTACTTC. Translating it yields CASSIGRTYEQYF. The V gene is TRBV19, the J gene TRBJ2-7; D call uncertain. V lost 3 bases and J lost 2, with 8 bases in between. Germline V gene data show CDR1 as LNHDA and CDR2 as SQIVND (reference sequence). CDR3 length equals 13 residues. Variable domain in full (rest from reference TRBV19 and TRBJ2-7): DGGITQSPKYLFRKEGQNVTLSCEQNLNHDAMYWYRQDPGQGLRLIYYSQIVNDFQKGDIAEGYSVSREKKESFPLTVTSAQKNPTAFYLCASSIGRTYEQYFGPGTRLTVT.

The J gene is TRBJ1-1, the V gene TRBV4-2; D might be TRBD1 (5 bases). V lost 4 bases, J lost 1 base, and 10 bases lay in between. This CDR3 has 14 amino acids. Germline V gives CDR1 LGHNA, CDR2 YNFKEQ. CDR3 region: CASSPRQGNTEAFF. In nucleotides, the CDR3 is TGTGCCAGCAGCCCGCGTCAGGGGAACACTGAAGCTTTCTTT.

This sequence joins TRBV9 and TRBJ2-7; 7 positions agree with TRBD2. Losses at the gene ends were 3 bases for V and 3 bases for J; bases not matched to a gene: 3. CDR3 length equals 13 residues. CDR1 is SGDLS and CDR2 is YYNGEE in the germline V gene. The CDR3 DNA reads TGTGCCAGCAGCGAGGGGAGGGGCTACGAGCAGTACTTC. Protein: CASSEGRGYEQYF. Based on the CDR3 plus reference TRBV9 and TRBJ2-7, the full variable domain is DSGVTQTPKHLITATGQRVTLRCSPRSGDLSVYWYQQSLDQGLQFLIQYYNGEERAKGNILERFSAQQFPDLHSELNLSSLELGDSALYFCASSEGRGYEQYFGPGTRLTVT.

The chain links TRBV10-3 to TRBJ1-1; TRBD1 might be the D (5 bases). Germline lookup yields CDR1 ENHRY and CDR2 SYGVKD. This CDR3 contains 15 residues. Trimming took 6 bases from V and 1 from J, leaving 15 bases between them. Here the CDR3 reads CAIRDQGSRNTEAFF. CDR3 in DNA: TGTGCCATCAGGGATCAGGGATCACGGAACACTGAAGCTTTCTTT.

The chain joins TRBV7-6 to TRBJ2-6; the D call may be TRBD1 or TRBD2 (6 bases each). This CDR3 is built from 15 residues. The germline CDR1 and CDR2 sequences are SGHVS and FNYEAQ. V was trimmed by 6 bases and J by 0 bases, leaving 9 bases between them. CDR3 protein: CASRRDISGANVLTF. As DNA, the CDR3 is TGTGCCAGCAGGCGGGACATCTCTGGGGCCAACGTCCTGACTTTC.

V is TRBV7-9 and J is TRBJ2-7; D uncertain. This CDR3 comprises 12 residues. Trimming stripped 3 bases from V and 5 bases from J, with 8 bases between. Germline CDR1 is SEHNR and CDR2 is FQNEAQ (reference sequence). The CDR3, as DNA: TGTGCCAGCAGCTTCCAGGTTAACGAGCAGTACTTC. Its protein product is CASSFQVNEQYF.

The chain combines TRBV27 with TRBJ1-2; D is uncertain. The CDR3 has 14 residues. The V end lost 6 bases, the J end lost 3 bases, and 14 bases lay between the germline ends. Germline CDR1 reads MNHEY; CDR2 reads SMNVEV (reference sequence). As DNA, the CDR3 is TGTGCCAGCAGGATCGAGAGGGTACACTATGGCTACACCTTC. It yields the protein CASRIERVHYGYTF.

The chain uses TRBV7-9 and TRBJ1-2; D is ambiguous. Deletions cut 2 bases from V and 3 bases from J, with 10 bases between. The germline V gene encodes CDR1 SEHNR and CDR2 FQNEAQ (reference sequence). The CDR3 length is 14 residues. In DNA, the CDR3 is TGTGCCAGCAGCTTAAATCCGCGCTACTATGGCTACACCTTC. Encoded protein: CASSLNPRYYGYTF.

This rearrangement joins TRBV3-1 (or the pseudogene TRBV3-2) to TRBJ2-1, with 14 bases lining up with TRBD2. The ends lost 5 bases at V and 1 base at J; junction bases unmatched: 7. Germline CDR1 is LGHDT and CDR2 is YNNKEL (reference sequence). The CDR3 totals 18 residues. The CDR3 sequence: CASSSGTSGRGSYNEQFF. The DNA of the CDR3 is TGTGCCAGCAGCTCCGGGACTAGCGGGAGAGGGTCCTACAATGAGCAGTTCTTC.

In this sample, this clone turned up once. The chain employs TRBV6-5 and TRBJ1-1; no clear D gene. The V end lost 2 bases, the J end lost 11 bases, and 18 bases lay between the germline ends. The CDR3 length is 14 residues. Germline CDR1 is MNHEY and CDR2 is SVGAGI. The CDR3 loop is CASSYPTRLGLAFF. The CDR3 DNA is TGTGCCAGCAGTTACCCGACACGCCTTGGGCTCGCTTTCTTT.

In its sample, this clone was seen once. The chain recombines TRBV9 with TRBJ2-7; possible D gene TRBD2, 5 bases. CDR3 length equals 15 residues. Per germline, CDR1 SGDLS and CDR2 YYNGEE. The V end was cut by 0 bases, the J end by 5 bases, with 15 bases between. CDR3 residues: CASSVEIASPHEQYF. The CDR3 bases are TGTGCCAGCAGCGTAGAAATAGCGAGCCCCCACGAGCAGTACTTC.

The CDR3 protein is CASSLRAGVNNEQFF. DNA of the CDR3: TGTGCCAGCAGCTTAAGAGCGGGGGTAAACAATGAGCAGTTCTTC. This chain joins TRBV7-3 and TRBJ2-1, with TRBD2 identical over 8 bases. The CDR3 contains 15 residues. Losses at the gene ends were 1 base for V and 5 bases for J; bases not matched to a gene: 4. Per the germline V gene, CDR1 is SGHTA and CDR2 is FQGTGA.

The CDR3 loop is CASSIHRGSYGYTF. Written as DNA, the CDR3 is TGTGCCAGCAGCATACACAGGGGTAGCTATGGCTACACCTTC. The genes are TRBV5-8 and TRBJ1-2; 7 nucleotides line up with TRBD1. The CDR3 sequence is 14 residues long. V was clipped by 4 bases and J by 4 bases; unmatched bases: 7. CDR1 SGHTS and CDR2 YDEGEE come from the germline V gene. Drawing the rest from reference TRBV5-8 and TRBJ1-2, the complete variable domain is EAGVTQSPTHLIKTRGQQATLRCSPISGHTSVYWYQQALGLGLQFLLWYDEGEERNRGNFPPRFSGRQFPNYSSELNVNALELEDSALYLCASSIHRGSYGYTFGSGTRLTVV.

CDR3 region: CASSLNMGQTYEQYF. CDR3 in DNA: TGTGCCAGCAGCTTAAATATGGGACAAACCTACGAGCAGTACTTC. The chain uses TRBV7-2 and TRBJ2-7; perhaps TRBD1 as D (6 bases). V was cut by 2 bases and J by 2 bases, with 13 bases left in between. Germline-derived CDR1 and CDR2 are SGHTA and FQGNSA. The CDR3 is made up of 15 amino acids.

V is TRBV5-4 and J is TRBJ2-7, with D possibly being TRBD1 or TRBD2 (5 bases each). Germline CDR1 and CDR2: SGHNT and YYREEE (reference sequence). Trimming shortened V by 6 bases and J by 4 bases, and 20 bases separated the two germline ends. The CDR3 is 15 residues long. The CDR3 reads CASTDAEDNGYEQYF. In DNA form, the CDR3 reads TGTGCCAGCACCGACGCGGAGGACAATGGATACGAGCAGTACTTC. Full variable domain (missing parts from reference TRBV5-4 and TRBJ2-7): ETGVTQSPTHLIKTRGQQVTLRCSSQSGHNTVSWYQQALGQGPQFIFQYYREEENGRGNFPPRFSGLQFPNYSSELNVNALELDDSALYLCASTDAEDNGYEQYFGPGTRLTVT.

This rearrangement joins TRBV2 to TRBJ2-1; no clear D. CDR3 length: 11 residues. Germline values: CDR1 SNHLY, CDR2 FYNNEI. The germline V and J ends were trimmed by 7 bases and 3 bases, with 4 bases remaining between them. CDR3 region: CASTVYNEQFF. The DNA of the CDR3 is TGTGCCAGCACTGTCTACAATGAGCAGTTCTTC.

The rearrangement joins TRBV3-1 (or the pseudogene TRBV3-2) to TRBJ1-3; TRBD1 might be the D (5 bases). Looked up from germline, CDR1 is LGHDT and CDR2 is YNNKEL (reference sequence). Trimming cost V 2 bases and J 4 bases, with 9 bases left between them. The CDR3 is 14 amino acids. This CDR3 reads CASSQMGQGNTIYF. CDR3 nucleotides: TGTGCCAGCAGCCAAATGGGGCAAGGAAACACCATATATTTT.

The V gene is TRBV7-2, the J gene TRBJ1-2; D is uncertain. This CDR3 is built from 14 residues. V dropped 5 bases and J dropped 4 bases, with 14 bases sitting between them. Germline V gene sequence: CDR1 SGHTA, CDR2 FQGNSA. The CDR3 here is CASSPTVAIYGYTF. The CDR3 DNA is TGTGCCAGCAGCCCTACGGTGGCTATCTATGGCTACACCTTC.

The chain recombines TRBV28 with TRBJ1-3; D is unresolved. This CDR3 is built from 15 residues. Germline loops: CDR1 MDHEN, CDR2 SYDVKM. The germline V and J ends were trimmed by 7 bases and 0 bases, with 13 bases remaining between them. As DNA, the CDR3 is TGTGCCAGCAACGACCACCTAGACTCTGGAAACACCATATATTTT. It translates to CASNDHLDSGNTIYF. The full variable domain, completed using reference TRBV28 and TRBJ1-3, is DVKVTQSSRYLVKRTGEKVFLECVQDMDHENMFWYRQDPGLGLRLIYFSYDVKMKEKGDIPEGYSVSREKKERFSLILESASTNQTSMYLCASNDHLDSGNTIYFGEGSWLTVV.

This clone was detected once. Its ends do not fully match the called genes, so a read error is possible. The chain employs TRBV2 and TRBJ1-3; 8 bases match TRBD1. The CDR3 is 16 amino acids. Germline V CDR1 and CDR2: SNHLY, FYNNEI. The CDR3 sequence is CANSVDRGFSGNTIYF. CDR3 bases: TGTGCCAACAGTGTAGACAGGGGCTTCTCTGGAAACACCATATATTTT.

This clone was detected only a few times. V gene TRBV20-1 combines with J gene TRBJ1-5; D may be TRBD1 (5 bases). Trimming stripped 3 bases from V and 1 base from J, with 13 bases between. This CDR3 has 15 amino acids. CDR1 and CDR2 (germline): DFQATT, SNEGSKA (reference sequence). The CDR3 protein is CSASARARSNQPQHF. As DNA, the CDR3 is TGCAGTGCTAGTGCCAGGGCAAGGAGCAATCAGCCCCAGCATTTT.